The present TCR beta chain was sequenced within a study of response to subunit inactivated influenza vaccine. General study findings and limits: New T cells are recruited in small numbers by each seasonal influenza vaccination, according to the authors' suggestion.

Trimming shortened V by 1 base and J by 9 bases, and 13 bases separated the two germline ends. Per the germline V gene, CDR1 is SGHVS and CDR2 is FNYEAQ. The CDR3 length is 14 residues. Details on this clonotype: No antigen is known for it.

TCRdb reprocessed the RT-PCR reads via MiXCR and lists one record per CDR3 protein. The data show about 190,000 distinct CDR3 sequences, approximately 14% seen once. Sequenced here: CD8+ T cells sorted from PBMCs, sampled 4 to 6 days after vaccination. The chain employs TRBV7-6 and TRBJ1-5; D is unclear. The sequence came from a man aged 45-65 years who received an inactivated influenza vaccine. The CDR3 DNA sequence: TGTGCCAGCAGCTTAGGCGCTTTTGAGGGGCCCCAGCATTTT. Its protein is CASSLGAFEGPQHF.